One sample yielded the 5 T cell receptor beta chains listed below, sequenced in a study of blood T cell repertoires in COVID-19. Assay: immunoSEQ multiplex PCR; the TCRdb copy retains only in-frame clones and omits some. The data show about 280,000 clones, about 89% seen once. The sample consisted of peripheral blood. The source of these receptors is a man aged 35-49 years with active or convalescent COVID-19.

The chain couples TRBV3-1 (or the pseudogene TRBV3-2) to TRBJ2-5; 8 bases fit TRBD2. The length of the CDR3 is 15 residues. V trimming: 0 bases; J trimming: 5 bases; junction bases outside the gene matches: 5. Germline CDR1 is LGHDT and CDR2 is YNNKEL (reference sequence). The CDR3 sequence: CASSQDLAGWETQYF. The CDR3 nucleotides are TGTGCCAGCAGCCAAGATCTAGCGGGCTGGGAGACCCAGTACTTC.

The chain employs TRBV23-1 and TRBJ1-4; D is unclear. TRBV23-1 is classed as an ORF, of uncertain function. The CDR3 is made up of 15 amino acids. Trimming pared 2 bases from V and 0 bases from J, leaving 7 bases between. For the CDR3, the DNA is TGCGCCAGCAGTCAAAAAATAGCAACTAATGAAAAACTGTTTTTT. It codes for CASSQKIATNEKLFF.

The J gene is TRBJ1-2, the V gene TRBV19; the match to TRBD1 covers 9 bases. Germline V gene sequence: CDR1 LNHDA, CDR2 SQIVND (reference sequence). Germline trimming cut 4 bases from V and 3 bases from J; bases unmatched to any gene: 9. The CDR3 runs 16 residues. The CDR3 DNA sequence: TGTGCCAGTAGTACGCGCACCGGGACAGGGCACTATGGCTACACCTTC. Amino acids: CASSTRTGTGHYGYTF.

The rearrangement uses TRBV30 and TRBJ1-5; possible D gene TRBD1, 5 bases. The CDR3 runs to 13 residues. V was clipped by 0 bases and J by 7 bases, with 10 bases between them. Germline V gene sequence: CDR1 GTSNPN, CDR2 SVGIG (reference sequence). Here the CDR3 reads CAWSVHGGQPQHF. The CDR3 DNA reads TGTGCCTGGAGTGTACATGGGGGGCAGCCCCAGCATTTT.

The V gene is TRBV19, the J gene TRBJ1-5, with 7 bases lining up with TRBD1. CDR1 and CDR2 from the germline V gene are LNHDA and SQIVND (reference sequence). J gave up 5 bases and V 7 bases, and 8 bases lay outside the gene matches. This CDR3 spans 14 amino acids. The CDR3 sequence is CASNKQGYDQPQHF. The CDR3 DNA reads TGTGCCAGTAATAAACAGGGGTACGATCAGCCCCAGCATTTT. The variable domain in full, completed from reference TRBV19 and TRBJ1-5, reads DGGITQSPKYLFRKEGQNVTLSCEQNLNHDAMYWYRQDPGQGLRLIYYSQIVNDFQKGDIAEGYSVSREKKESFPLTVTSAQKNPTAFYLCASNKQGYDQPQHFGDGTRLSIL.